Following are 4 T cell receptor beta chains from one sample sequenced in a study of blood T cell repertoires in COVID-19 (dated by TCRdb to the early 2020s). The protocol used for the library was the immunoSEQ multiplex PCR assay. TCRdb limited this immuneACCESS table to in-frame rearrangements with V and J called. A share of clones is missing; checked studies link under half to unresolved V genes, and the rest is unexplained. A total of 130,000 to 150,000 clones appear in this sample, 87% of them only once. About two fifths of the sample is in the top ten clones. The sequencing sample was made of peripheral blood. All receptors derive from a man aged 45-65 years who had recovered from COVID-19.

The chain recombines TRBV19 with TRBJ1-5; D gene unclear. Germline lookup yields CDR1 LNHDA and CDR2 SQIVND (reference sequence). This CDR3 is 15 amino acids long. The germline V and J ends were trimmed by 7 bases and 4 bases, with 17 bases remaining between them. This CDR3 reads CASTYREVGNQPQHF. In DNA, the CDR3 is TGTGCCAGTACCTACCGGGAGGTAGGTAATCAGCCCCAGCATTTT. Complete variable domain (other parts from reference TRBV19 and TRBJ1-5): DGGITQSPKYLFRKEGQNVTLSCEQNLNHDAMYWYRQDPGQGLRLIYYSQIVNDFQKGDIAEGYSVSREKKESFPLTVTSAQKNPTAFYLCASTYREVGNQPQHFGDGTRLSIL.

The chain links TRBV6-5 to TRBJ2-7, with 8 bases lining up with TRBD2. The CDR3 is 15 residues long. The germline CDR1 and CDR2 sequences are MNHEY and SVGAGI. Trimming at V came to 6 bases and at J to 3 bases, leaving 10 bases not matched to a gene. The CDR3 DNA sequence: TGTGCCAGCAGCCCACCTGGACTAGCTAACTACGAGCAGTACTTC. This gives the protein CASSPPGLANYEQYF.

The rearrangement joins TRBV6-5 to TRBJ2-1, with a possible D match to TRBD2 (6 bases). Trimming left V 4 bases short and J 5 bases short, with 15 bases between. The CDR3 totals 15 residues. CDR1 is MNHEY and CDR2 is SVGAGI in the germline V gene. The chain's CDR3 is CASSFGLPSNNEQFF. The CDR3 DNA sequence: TGTGCCAGCAGTTTTGGACTACCGAGTAACAATGAGCAGTTCTTC.

The rearrangement joins TRBV6-6 to TRBJ2-1; D not certain. The germline V gene has CDR1 MNHNY and CDR2 SVGAGI (reference sequence). This CDR3 contains 14 residues. Trimming left V 0 bases short and J 4 bases short, with 7 bases between. CDR3 coding DNA: TGTGCCAGCAGTTACTCGGCGGTTTACAATGAGCAGTTCTTC. Residues: CASSYSAVYNEQFF.